This T cell receptor (beta chain) was recovered during a study of shared T cell receptors in the human thymus. This CDR3 spans 17 amino acids. The germline V gene has CDR1 MGHRA and CDR2 YSYEKL. V shed 0 bases and J shed 4 bases, with 19 bases lying between them. Using immunoSEQ multiplex PCR, the repertoire was profiled, and TCRdb retains in-frame clones only, with some absent. The sample includes 700,000 or so clones, approximately 85% of them seen just once. The sample was also reused in another study, on human thymus T cells. From that study: The people who donated were healthy Finnish babies having corrective surgery for congenital heart defects. Thymic resections from corrective heart surgery supplied the tissue. Gene usage for V and J segments appeared biased in thymic and blood repertoires. Unrelated people showed highly overlapping thymic repertoires, related research reported.

The chain is built from TRBV4-1 and TRBJ2-7, with D tentatively TRBD1 (5 bases). The sample comprised thymocytes. The TCR originated in a girl less than two years old with a congenital heart defect. CDR3 nucleotides: TGCGCCAGCAGCCAAGATCTGCCACAGGACCCTTATTACGAGCAGTACTTC. It encodes CASSQDLPQDPYYEQYF.